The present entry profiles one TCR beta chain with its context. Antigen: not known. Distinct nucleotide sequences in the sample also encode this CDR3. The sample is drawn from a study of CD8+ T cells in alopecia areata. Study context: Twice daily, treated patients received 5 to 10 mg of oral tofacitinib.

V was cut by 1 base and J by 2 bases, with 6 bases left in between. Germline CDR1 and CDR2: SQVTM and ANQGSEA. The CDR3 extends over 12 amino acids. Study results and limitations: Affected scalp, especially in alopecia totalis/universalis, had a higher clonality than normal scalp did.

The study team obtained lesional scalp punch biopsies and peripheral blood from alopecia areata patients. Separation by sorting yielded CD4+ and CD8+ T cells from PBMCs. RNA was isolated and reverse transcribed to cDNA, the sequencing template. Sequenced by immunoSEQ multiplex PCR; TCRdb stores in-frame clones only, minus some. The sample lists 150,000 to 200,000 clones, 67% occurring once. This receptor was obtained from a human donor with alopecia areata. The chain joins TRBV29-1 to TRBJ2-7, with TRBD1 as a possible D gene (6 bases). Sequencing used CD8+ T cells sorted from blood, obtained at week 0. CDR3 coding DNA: TGCAGCGTTGAAGGGGACACCTACGAGCAGTACTTC. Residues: CSVEGDTYEQYF.